The 2 T cell receptor beta chains in this list originate from one sample, sequenced in a study of memory CD4+ T cells and cytomegalovirus serostatus. The protocol was immunoSEQ multiplex PCR, while the TCRdb copy is restricted to in-frame clones and leaves out a portion. The sample shows about 38,000 clones, 70% to 80% of them seen only once. Single viable CD3+CD4+CD8-CD45RO+ cells were sorted as the memory CD4+ T cells. The material sequenced was memory CD4+ T cells from blood. The receptors here all came from an adult in good health and CMV-seropositive.

The chain couples TRBV5-1 to TRBJ1-1; D gene ambiguous. The ends were cut back, 8 bases at V and 4 bases at J, with 12 bases in the middle. Germline-derived CDR1 and CDR2 are SGHRS and YFSETQ. This CDR3 is 12 amino acids long. Here the CDR3 DNA reads TGCGCCAGTGGAATGGGAGGCACTGAAGCTTTCTTT. It codes for CASGMGGTEAFF.

This chain links TRBV11-1 with TRBJ2-3; 12 nucleotides align to TRBD1. The CDR3 is 16 amino acids. Germline V CDR1 and CDR2: SGHAT, FQDESV (reference sequence). Unmatched junction bases numbered 5, after V lost 2 bases and J lost 5 bases. CDR3 in amino acids: CASSLYGTGGVDTQYF. The CDR3 DNA reads as TGTGCCAGCAGCTTATACGGGACAGGGGGCGTAGATACGCAGTATTTT.